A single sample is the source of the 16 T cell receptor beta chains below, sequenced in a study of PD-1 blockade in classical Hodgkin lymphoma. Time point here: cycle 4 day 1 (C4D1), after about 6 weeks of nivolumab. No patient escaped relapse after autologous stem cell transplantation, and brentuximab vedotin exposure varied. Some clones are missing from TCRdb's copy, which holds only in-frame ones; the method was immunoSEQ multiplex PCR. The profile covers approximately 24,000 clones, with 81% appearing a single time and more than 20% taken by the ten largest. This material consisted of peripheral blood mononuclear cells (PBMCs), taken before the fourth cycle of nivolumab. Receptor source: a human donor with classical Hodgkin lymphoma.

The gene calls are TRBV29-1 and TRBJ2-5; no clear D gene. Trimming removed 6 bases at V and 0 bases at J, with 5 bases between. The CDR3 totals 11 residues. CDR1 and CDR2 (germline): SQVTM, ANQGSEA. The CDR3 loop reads CSVAYQETQYF. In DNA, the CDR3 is TGCAGCGTCGCATACCAAGAGACCCAGTACTTC.

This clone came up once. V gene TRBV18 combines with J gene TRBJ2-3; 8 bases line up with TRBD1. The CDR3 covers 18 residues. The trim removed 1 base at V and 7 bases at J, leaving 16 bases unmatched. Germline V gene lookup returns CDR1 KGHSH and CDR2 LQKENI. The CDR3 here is CASSPLWAGQGAQNTQYF. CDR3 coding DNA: TGTGCCAGCTCACCACTATGGGCCGGCCAGGGGGCGCAAAATACGCAGTATTTT.

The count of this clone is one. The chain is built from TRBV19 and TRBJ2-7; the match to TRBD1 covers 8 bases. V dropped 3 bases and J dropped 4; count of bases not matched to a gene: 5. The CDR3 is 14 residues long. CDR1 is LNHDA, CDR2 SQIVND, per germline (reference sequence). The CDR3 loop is CASSIVQGAYEQYF. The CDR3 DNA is TGTGCCAGTAGTATTGTTCAGGGGGCATACGAGCAGTACTTC.

The CDR3: CASSPDRTGGGNIQYF. CDR3 sequence (DNA): TGTGCCAGCAGTCCGGACAGGACAGGGGGCGGGAACATTCAGTACTTC. V and J are TRBV28 and TRBJ2-4; 11 nucleotides align to TRBD1. V lost 5 bases to trimming and J lost 7 bases; unmatched junction nucleotides: 10. CDR1 is MDHEN and CDR2 is SYDVKM in the germline V gene. This CDR3 is 16 amino acids long. The complete variable domain, with remaining parts taken from reference TRBV28 and TRBJ2-4, reads DVKVTQSSRYLVKRTGEKVFLECVQDMDHENMFWYRQDPGLGLRLIYFSYDVKMKEKGDIPEGYSVSREKKERFSLILESASTNQTSMYLCASSPDRTGGGNIQYFGAGTRLSVL.

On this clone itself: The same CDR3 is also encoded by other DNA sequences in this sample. The CDR3 coding sequence is TGTGCCAGCAGTTTAGTCCGGCCAGGACCCTACGAGCAGTACTTC. It specifies CASSLVRPGPYEQYF. V gene TRBV28 combines with J gene TRBJ2-7; D not certain. Trimming shortened V by 2 bases and J by 2 bases, and 13 bases separated the two germline ends. The CDR3 has 15 residues. Germline CDR1 reads MDHEN; CDR2 reads SYDVKM.

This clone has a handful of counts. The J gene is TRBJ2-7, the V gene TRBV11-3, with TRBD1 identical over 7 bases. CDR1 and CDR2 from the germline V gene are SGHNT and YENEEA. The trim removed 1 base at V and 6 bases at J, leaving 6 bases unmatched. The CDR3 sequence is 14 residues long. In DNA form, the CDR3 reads TGTGCCAGCAGCTTAGTCGGACAGGCTGCCGAGCAGTACTTC. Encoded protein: CASSLVGQAAEQYF.

The CDR3 protein is CASSVDLGLAVEQYF. The CDR3 DNA sequence: TGTGCCAGCTCCGTGGACCTCGGACTAGCCGTCGAGCAGTACTTC. This rearrangement joins TRBV9 to TRBJ2-7; 8 nucleotides line up with TRBD2. Germline V CDR1 and CDR2: SGDLS, YYNGEE. With 7 bases clipped from V and 6 bases from J, the junction kept 15 bases outside the gene matches. The length of the CDR3 is 15 residues.

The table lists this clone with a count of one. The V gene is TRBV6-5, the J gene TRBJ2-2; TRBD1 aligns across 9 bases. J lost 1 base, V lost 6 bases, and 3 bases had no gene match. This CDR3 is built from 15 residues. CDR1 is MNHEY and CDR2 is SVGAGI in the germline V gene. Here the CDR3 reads CASRETGGNTGELFF. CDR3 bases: TGTGCCAGCAGAGAGACAGGGGGGAACACCGGGGAGCTGTTTTTT.

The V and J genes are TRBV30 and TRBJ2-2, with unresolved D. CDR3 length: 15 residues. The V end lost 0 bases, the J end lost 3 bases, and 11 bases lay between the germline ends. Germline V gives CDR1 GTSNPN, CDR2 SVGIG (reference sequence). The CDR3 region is CAWSVVHKYTGELFF. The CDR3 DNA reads TGTGCCTGGAGTGTAGTCCACAAATACACCGGGGAGCTGTTTTTT.

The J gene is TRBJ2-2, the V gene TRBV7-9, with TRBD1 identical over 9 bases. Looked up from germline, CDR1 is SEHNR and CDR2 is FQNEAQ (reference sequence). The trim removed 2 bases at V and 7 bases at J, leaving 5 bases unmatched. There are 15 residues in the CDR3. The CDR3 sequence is CASSLTGGSVGELFF. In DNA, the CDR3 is TGTGCCAGCAGCTTAACAGGGGGCTCGGTCGGGGAGCTGTTTTTT.

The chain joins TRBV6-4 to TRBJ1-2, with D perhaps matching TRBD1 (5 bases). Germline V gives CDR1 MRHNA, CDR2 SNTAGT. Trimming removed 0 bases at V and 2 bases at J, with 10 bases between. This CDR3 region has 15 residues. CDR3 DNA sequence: TGTGCCAGCAGTGACTCGAACGGGGCCAACTATGGCTACACCTTC. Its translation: CASSDSNGANYGYTF.

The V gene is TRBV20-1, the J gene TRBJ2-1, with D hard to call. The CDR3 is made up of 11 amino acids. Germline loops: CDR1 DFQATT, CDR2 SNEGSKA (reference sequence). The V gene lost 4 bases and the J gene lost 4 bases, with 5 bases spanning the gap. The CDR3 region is CSAMRYNEQFF. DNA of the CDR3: TGCAGTGCTATGCGGTACAATGAGCAGTTCTTC.

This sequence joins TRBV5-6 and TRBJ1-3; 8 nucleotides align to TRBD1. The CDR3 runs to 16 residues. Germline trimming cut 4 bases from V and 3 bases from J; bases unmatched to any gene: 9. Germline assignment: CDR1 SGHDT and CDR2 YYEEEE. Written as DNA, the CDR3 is TGTGCCAGCAGCACAGCGCGACAGGGGTATGGAAACACCATATATTTT. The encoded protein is CASSTARQGYGNTIYF.

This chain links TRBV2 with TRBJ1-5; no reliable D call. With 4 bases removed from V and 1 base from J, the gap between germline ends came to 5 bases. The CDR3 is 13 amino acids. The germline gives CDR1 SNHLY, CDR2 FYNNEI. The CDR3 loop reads CASSVQSNQPQHF. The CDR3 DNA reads TGTGCCAGCAGTGTTCAGAGCAATCAGCCCCAGCATTTT. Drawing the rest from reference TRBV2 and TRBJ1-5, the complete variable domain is EPEVTQTPSHQVTQMGQEVILRCVPISNHLYFYWYRQILGQKVEFLVSFYNNEISEKSEIFDDQFSVERPDGSNFTLKIRSTKLEDSAMYFCASSVQSNQPQHFGDGTRLSIL.

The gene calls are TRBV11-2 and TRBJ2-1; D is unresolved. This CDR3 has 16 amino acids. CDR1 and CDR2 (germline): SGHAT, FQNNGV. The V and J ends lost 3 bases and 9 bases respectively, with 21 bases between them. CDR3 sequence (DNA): TGTGCCAGCAGCTTTGTTCGAGACTCGATCCGCCGTGAGCAGTTCTTC. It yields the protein CASSFVRDSIRREQFF.

The CDR3, as DNA: TGTGCCAGCAGTTTCTGGACAGGGGGAAATACTGAAGCTTTCTTT. This codes for CASSFWTGGNTEAFF. V and J are TRBV6-6 and TRBJ1-1, with 10 bases fitting TRBD1. Germline CDR1 is MNHNY and CDR2 is SVGAGI (reference sequence). V shed 4 bases and J 5 bases; nucleotides not matched to a gene: 7. The CDR3 covers 15 residues.